This TCR beta chain was recovered during a study of tumor-infiltrating lymphocytes in primary liver carcinoma. Points from the study as a whole: Relative to blood, tumors carried a significantly larger fraction of the repertoire in their top 250 clones (p = 0.039).

In germline, CDR1 is MNHEY, CDR2 SVGAGI. V lost 5 bases and J 6 bases, leaving 17 bases between the germline ends. This CDR3 spans 15 amino acids. The source material, 20-30 mg of unsorted bulk tissue, was used to co-extract RNA and DNA. Collection of samples drew on five separate regions of each tumor. To note about this clonotype: Antigen: not known. The CDR3 carries no conserved terminal phenylalanine or tryptophan, so it likely arises from a read error.

Starting from around 510 ng of total RNA, TCR beta cDNA was produced with a primer in the constant region. Libraries of TCR beta came from three nested multiplex PCR rounds with slightly modified ARM-PCR. A C-beta reverse primer and TRBV1-TRBV30 forward primers served in each of the first two PCR rounds, at about 10 cycles apiece. TCRdb processed the multiplex PCR reads anew with MiXCR; each CDR3 protein has one entry. The sample has more than 70,000 distinct CDR3 sequences, around 70% seen once. This chain joins TRBV6-5 and TRBJ1-5, with a possible D match to TRBD1 (5 bases). Source material: liver tumor tissue from sampling region 1. Subset specified: tumor region T1, superior pole. This clonotype was obtained from a man aged 40-49 years with primary liver carcinoma and hepatitis B virus infection. The DNA for the CDR3 is TGTGCCAGCAGTCGGACGGCCGGTGGGACTCAGCCCCAGCATCTT. Its protein is CASSRTAGGTQPQHL.